This T cell receptor beta chain is from a study of cytomegalovirus exposure and HLA in healthy donors. Whole-study results and caveats: Prior analysis indicated that the majority of TCR beta V segments exhibited productivity approximately 87% or approximately 30% of the time.

On this clone: What it recognizes is unknown.

Germline V gene data show CDR1 as MRHNA and CDR2 as SNTAGT. Trimming shortened V by 6 bases and J by 2 bases, and 9 bases separated the two germline ends. This CDR3 comprises 13 residues. PCR used 60 Vbeta primers and 13 Jbeta primers. This table comes from immunoSEQ multiplex PCR, and its TCRdb copy is limited to in-frame clones, with some not included. The table records about 110,000 clones, 75% of them present only once. The rearrangement links TRBV6-4 to TRBJ2-3; D is perhaps TRBD2 (5 bases). Material: PBMCs. The sequence derives from a male donor in good health and CMV-seropositive. CDR3: CASSGRDTDTQYF. CDR3 in DNA: TGTGCCAGCAGCGGTCGGGACACAGATACGCAGTATTTT.